The entry below gives a single T cell receptor (beta chain) sequence along with its context. The repertoire was sequenced with immunoSEQ multiplex PCR; TCRdb's copy has only in-frame clones and lacks some. The sample includes approximately 150,000 clones, 75% to 90% seen only once; the top ten take 3% to 3.5%. Germline CDR1 reads DFQATT; CDR2 reads SNEGSKA (reference sequence). This CDR3 has 11 residues. V lost 1 base, J lost 6 bases, and 3 bases lay in between. The source of the sample is a study of blood T cell repertoires in COVID-19. Study details: The United States, Italy and Spain were the sources of the acute and convalescent COVID-19 samples. PBMCs, B-cell-depleted T cells, or T cells provided the cDNA or gDNA that made up the material.

The chain employs TRBV20-1 and TRBJ2-2; D ambiguous. This receptor was taken from a woman aged 60-70 years with active COVID-19. Sequencing was carried out using peripheral blood. In DNA, the CDR3 is TGCAGTGCTAGAGCATCCGGGGAGCTGTTTTTT. It translates to CSARASGELFF.